A single sample is the source of the 7 T cell receptor beta chains below, sequenced in a study of shared clonotypes between healthy human individuals. The table came from immunoSEQ multiplex PCR; TCRdb's copy has only in-frame clones and leaves some out. This table holds more than 2 million clones, around 93% found once. Positive CCR7 selection of CD45RO-negative cells yielded the naive CD8 cells, and terminally differentiated effector memory CD45RA+ cells were excluded. The sequenced material came from naive CD8+ T cells from PBMCs. The receptors come from a man younger than 30 in good health. Some clones in this sample may be carry-over from other donors' samples.

The chain couples TRBV13 to TRBJ1-5, with a possible D match to TRBD1 (6 bases). The CDR3 has 17 residues. Germline CDR1 PRHDT, CDR2 FYEKMQ (reference sequence). Trimming pared 5 bases from V and 0 bases from J, leaving 17 bases between. The chain's CDR3 is CASSLSGGTYSNQPQHF. The CDR3, as DNA: TGTGCCAGCAGCCTTAGCGGGGGGACATATAGCAATCAGCCCCAGCATTTT.

The rearrangement uses TRBV27 and TRBJ2-3; no definite D call. The CDR3 is 14 residues long. Trimming shortened V by 3 bases and J by 4 bases, and 11 bases separated the two germline ends. Germline V CDR1 and CDR2: MNHEY, SMNVEV (reference sequence). The CDR3 loop reads CASSFWGTADTQYF. The CDR3 DNA is TGTGCCAGCAGTTTCTGGGGAACCGCAGATACGCAGTATTTT.

The chain links TRBV19 to TRBJ2-3; 10 bases match TRBD2. J gave up 1 base and V 9 bases, and 7 bases lay outside the gene matches. The germline CDR1 and CDR2 sequences are LNHDA and SQIVND (reference sequence). This CDR3 has 15 amino acids. In DNA, the CDR3 is TGTGCCAGCCAGCCTAGCGGGAGCCGCACAGATACGCAGTATTTT. Protein product: CASQPSGSRTDTQYF.

The chain has TRBV5-1 and TRBJ1-1, with D unresolved. The germline CDR1 and CDR2 sequences are SGHRS and YFSETQ. V gave up 3 bases and J gave up 0 bases, with 9 bases separating them. The CDR3 has 14 residues. CDR3 region: CASSWSALNTEAFF. CDR3 coding DNA: TGCGCCAGCAGCTGGTCGGCGTTGAACACTGAAGCTTTCTTT.

The CDR3 DNA is TGCGCCAGCAGTGGTGACTGGAATGAGCAGTTCTTC. It translates to CASSGDWNEQFF. The rearrangement uses TRBV10-1 and TRBJ2-1; D is undetermined. The V and J ends lost 4 bases and 7 bases respectively, with 8 bases between them. The CDR3 covers 12 residues. Germline values: CDR1 WNHNN, CDR2 SYGVQD (reference sequence).

This sequence joins TRBV5-5 and TRBJ2-2; unclear D gene. Germline values: CDR1 SGHKS, CDR2 YYEKEE (reference sequence). Between the trimmed V and J ends, which lost 0 bases and 5 bases, there was a span of 17 bases. The CDR3 is 17 residues long. CDR3 DNA sequence: TGTGCCAGCAGCTTGGTAGCAGGTGTCTTAGCTACCGGGGAGCTGTTTTTT. The encoded protein is CASSLVAGVLATGELFF. Variable domain in full (rest from reference TRBV5-5 and TRBJ2-2): DAGVTQSPTHLIKTRGQQVTLRCSPISGHKSVSWYQQVLGQGPQFIFQYYEKEERGRGNFPDRFSARQFPNYSSELNVNALLLGDSALYLCASSLVAGVLATGELFFGEGSRLTVL.

As to this clone: Other DNA sequences in the same sample also yield this CDR3. This chain joins TRBV9 and TRBJ1-2; 8 bases map to TRBD1. Germline loops: CDR1 SGDLS, CDR2 YYNGEE. V trimming: 1 base; J trimming: 4 bases; junction bases outside the gene matches: 3. The CDR3 covers 14 residues. The CDR3 spells CASSVSGGGYGYTF. The CDR3 nucleotides read TGTGCCAGCAGCGTATCAGGGGGCGGCTATGGCTACACCTTC.